In this sample, the clone carrying this TCR beta chain turned up a few times. Its cognate antigen is unknown. Peripheral blood genomic DNA, not sorted cells or RNA, was the template. This entry belongs to a study of T cell repertoires in aging, cancer and after chemotherapy. Study summary: Paired samples before and after chemotherapy came from glioblastoma patients receiving temozolomide-based therapy. The study's findings and limits: Healthy donors lost TCR diversity with age mainly through richness, cancer patients through richness and evenness. Age-matched healthy donors had significantly more diverse, less clonal blood TCR repertoires than untreated cancer patients. In each cancer cohort, median generation probability increased across chemotherapy, suggesting thymic output rebounded.

The CDR3 is 14 amino acids. Trimming shortened V by 0 bases and J by 9 bases, and 15 bases separated the two germline ends. Germline assignment: CDR1 DFQATT and CDR2 SNEGSKA (reference sequence). Multiplex touch-down PCR with TRB-A/B primers amplified rearranged V-D-J TRB sequences. TCRdb re-called the multiplex PCR reads with MiXCR, one entry per CDR3 protein. The table shows under 2,500 distinct CDR3 sequences, with about 25% occurring only once. The sequence derives from a human donor with a solid tumor. Specimen: blood. V usage is TRBV20-1 and J usage is TRBJ2-1, with D unresolved. The CDR3, as DNA: TGCAGTGCTAGAGATCCCCCGGTTACCCCTGAGCAGTTCTTC. It encodes CSARDPPVTPEQFF.